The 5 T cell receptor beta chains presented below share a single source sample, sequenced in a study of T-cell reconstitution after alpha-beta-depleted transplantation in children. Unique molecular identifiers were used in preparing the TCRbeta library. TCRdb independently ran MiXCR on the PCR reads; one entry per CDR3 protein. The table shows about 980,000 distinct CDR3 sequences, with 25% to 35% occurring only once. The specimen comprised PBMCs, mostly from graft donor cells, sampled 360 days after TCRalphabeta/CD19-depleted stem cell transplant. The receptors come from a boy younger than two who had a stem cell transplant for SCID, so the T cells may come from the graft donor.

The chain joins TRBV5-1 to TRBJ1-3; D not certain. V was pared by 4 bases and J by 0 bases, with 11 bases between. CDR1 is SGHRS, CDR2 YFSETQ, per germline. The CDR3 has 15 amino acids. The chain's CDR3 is CASSPRWNSGNTIYF. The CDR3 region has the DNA TGCGCCAGCAGCCCCAGGTGGAACTCTGGAAACACCATATATTTT.

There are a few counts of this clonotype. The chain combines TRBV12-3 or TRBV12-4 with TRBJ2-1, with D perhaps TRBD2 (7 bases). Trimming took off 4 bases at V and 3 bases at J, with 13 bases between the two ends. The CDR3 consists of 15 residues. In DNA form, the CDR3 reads TGTGCCAGCAGTTGGGGGGGCCCCCTCTACAATGAGCAGTTCTTC. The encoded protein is CASSWGGPLYNEQFF.

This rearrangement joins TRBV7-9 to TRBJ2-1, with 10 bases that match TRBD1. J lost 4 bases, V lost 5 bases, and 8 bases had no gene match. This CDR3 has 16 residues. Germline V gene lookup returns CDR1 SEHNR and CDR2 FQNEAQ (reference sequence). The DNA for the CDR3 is TGTGCCAGCAGCCCATTGACAGGGGGCGATTACAATGAGCAGTTCTTC. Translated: CASSPLTGGDYNEQFF.

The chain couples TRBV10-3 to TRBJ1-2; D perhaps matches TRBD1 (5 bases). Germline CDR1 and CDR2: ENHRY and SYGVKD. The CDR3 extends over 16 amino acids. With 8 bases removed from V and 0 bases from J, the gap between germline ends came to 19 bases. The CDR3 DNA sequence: TGTGCCATCCATGACTTTGAAGGGGCGGCTAACTATGGCTACACCTTC. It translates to CAIHDFEGAANYGYTF.

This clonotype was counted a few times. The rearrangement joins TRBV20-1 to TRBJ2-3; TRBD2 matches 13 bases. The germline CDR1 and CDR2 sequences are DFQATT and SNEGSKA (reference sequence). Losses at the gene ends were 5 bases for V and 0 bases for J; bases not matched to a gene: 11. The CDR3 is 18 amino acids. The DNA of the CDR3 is TGCAGTGCTTCTCGCGGACTAGCGGGGGCCACAAGCACAGATACGCAGTATTTT. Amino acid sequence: CSASRGLAGATSTDTQYF.